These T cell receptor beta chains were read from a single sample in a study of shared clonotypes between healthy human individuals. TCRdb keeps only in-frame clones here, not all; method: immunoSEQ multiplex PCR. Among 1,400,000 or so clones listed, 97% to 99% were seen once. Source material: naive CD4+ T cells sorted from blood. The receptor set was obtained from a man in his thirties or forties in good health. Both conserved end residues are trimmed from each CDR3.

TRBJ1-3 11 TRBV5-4 ASSSTTGNTIY
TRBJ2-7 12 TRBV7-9 ASSGGTSSNEQY
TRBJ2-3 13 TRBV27 ASSSPGLGTDTQY
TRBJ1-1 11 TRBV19 ASRIDRNTEAF
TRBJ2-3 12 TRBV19 ASVGTRQSDTQY
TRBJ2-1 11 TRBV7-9 ASSLSPPSEQF
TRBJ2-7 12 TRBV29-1 SVEVISGIDKQY
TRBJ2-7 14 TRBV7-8 ASSHLAGPRGDEQY
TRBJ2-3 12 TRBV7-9 ASSLIGVGDTQY
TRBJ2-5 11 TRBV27 ASSLSFKETQY
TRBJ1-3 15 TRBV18 ASSPARTGDSGNTIY
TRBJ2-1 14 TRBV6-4 ASSAGGTNLYNEQF
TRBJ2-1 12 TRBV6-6 ASGTSGRVREQF
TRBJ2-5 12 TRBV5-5 ASSRTGFEETQY
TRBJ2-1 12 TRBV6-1 ASSEAGAFDEQF
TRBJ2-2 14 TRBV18 ASSPLVFGTTGELF
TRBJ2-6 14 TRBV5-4 ASRPEWGSGANVLT
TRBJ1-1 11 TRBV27 ASSLRLNTEAF
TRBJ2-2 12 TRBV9 ASSVSANTGELF
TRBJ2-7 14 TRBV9 ASSPLLQGRSGEQY
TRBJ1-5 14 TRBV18 ASSESRGVSNQPQH
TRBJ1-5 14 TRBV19 ASSPRDRYSNQPQH
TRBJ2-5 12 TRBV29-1 SVQTGGLGETQY
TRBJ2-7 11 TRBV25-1 ASSPSGSREQY
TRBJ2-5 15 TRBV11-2 ASSSHGGSPRKETQY
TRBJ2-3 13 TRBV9 ASSVDGTVTDTQY
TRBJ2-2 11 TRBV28 ASSLDPLRGLF
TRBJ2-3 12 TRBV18 ASSDLGGADTQY
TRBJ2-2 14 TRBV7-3 ASSLQAGGVTGELF
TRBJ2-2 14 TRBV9 ASSADRERNTGELF
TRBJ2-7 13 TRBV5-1 ASSLEGLGPHEQY
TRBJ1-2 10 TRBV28 ASLGTADGYT
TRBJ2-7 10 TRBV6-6 ASRAARAEQY
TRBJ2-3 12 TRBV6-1 ASTGLFFTDTQY
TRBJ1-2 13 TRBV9 ASSVAHRLNYGYT
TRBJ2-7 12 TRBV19 ASSISPGSYEQY
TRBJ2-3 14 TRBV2 ASRAPGLGGADTQY